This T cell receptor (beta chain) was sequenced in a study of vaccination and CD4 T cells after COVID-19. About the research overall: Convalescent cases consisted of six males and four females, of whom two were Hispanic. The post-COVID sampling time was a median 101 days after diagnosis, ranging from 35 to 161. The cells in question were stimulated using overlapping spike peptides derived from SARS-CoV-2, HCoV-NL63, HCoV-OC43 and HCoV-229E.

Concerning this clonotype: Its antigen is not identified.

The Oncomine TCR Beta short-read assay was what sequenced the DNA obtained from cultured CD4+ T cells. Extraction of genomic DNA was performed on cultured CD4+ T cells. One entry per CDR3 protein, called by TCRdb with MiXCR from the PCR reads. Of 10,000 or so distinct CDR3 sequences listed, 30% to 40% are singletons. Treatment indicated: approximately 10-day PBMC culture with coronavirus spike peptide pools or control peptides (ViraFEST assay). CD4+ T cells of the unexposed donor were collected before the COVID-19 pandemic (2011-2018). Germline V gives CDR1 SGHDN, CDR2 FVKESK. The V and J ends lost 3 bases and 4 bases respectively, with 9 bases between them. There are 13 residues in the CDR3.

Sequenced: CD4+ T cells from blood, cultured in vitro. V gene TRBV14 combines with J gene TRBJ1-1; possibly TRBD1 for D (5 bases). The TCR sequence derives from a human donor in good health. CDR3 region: CASSQRGGTEAFF. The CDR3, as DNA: TGTGCCAGCAGCCAGAGGGGTGGCACTGAAGCTTTCTTT.